This TCR beta chain originates from a study of shared clonotypes between healthy human individuals. V was trimmed by 5 bases and J by 6 bases, leaving 16 bases between them. Germline CDR1 and CDR2: SEHNR and FQNEAQ (reference sequence). This CDR3 has 15 residues. Assay used: immunoSEQ multiplex PCR; TCRdb lists only in-frame clones, some missing. In the table there are fewer than 800,000 clones, 92% of which are singletons. The naive CD8 subset, CD45RO-negative cells positively selected for CCR7, excluded terminally differentiated effector memory CD45RA+ cells. This chain joins TRBV7-9 and TRBJ2-2, with D possibly TRBD1 on 6 matching bases. This clonotype was sampled from a man aged 25 to 45 in good health. The sequencing input was naive CD8+ T cells sorted from blood. CDR3 in DNA: TGTGCCAGCAGCACCGATAGACAGGTCGCCGGGGAGCTGTTTTTT. Translation gives CASSTDRQVAGELFF.